This T cell receptor beta chain emerged from a study of OX40 agonist ivuxolimab in advanced cancers. Study background: From roughly 20 to 85 years was the age range, with a mean of roughly 59 years, and roughly 83% were male.

Clones were sequenced by immunoSEQ multiplex PCR, and TCRdb holds only the in-frame ones, with some missing. Of tens of thousands of clones listed, more than 75% are singletons. The CDR3 sequence is 17 residues long. Germline CDR1 MNHNS, CDR2 SASEGT. V lost 4 bases, J lost 5 bases, and 12 bases stayed unmatched. The chain joins TRBV6-1 to TRBJ2-5; 11 bases map to TRBD2. The receptor was derived from an adult with an advanced solid tumor such as melanoma, head and neck, liver or kidney cancer. Sample: CD4+ or CD8+ T cells sorted from blood, taken in a trial of the OX40 agonist ivuxolimab. The CDR3 DNA is TGTGCCAGCAGTGGGCCCTTTAGCGGGAGGGCCGTTGAGACCCAGTACTTC. It codes for CASSGPFSGRAVETQYF.